This T cell receptor (beta chain) comes out of a study of T-cell memory formation after mild COVID-19. The sample holds a few counts of this clonotype. TCRdb redid the calling of the 5' RACE reads with MiXCR, one entry per CDR3 protein. The data hold 160,000 or so distinct CDR3 sequences, with 25% to 40% observed a single time. This clonotype was obtained from an adult woman who had mild COVID-19 (a few samples of this study predate the infection). Cell type and time point are not known. Sequenced: PBMCs or a T cell subset sorted from them (not recorded which).

CDR3: CASSRSGSVSGANVLTF. CDR3 DNA: TGTGCCAGCAGTCGTAGCGGGAGCGTATCCGGGGCCAACGTCCTGACTTTC. The rearrangement uses TRBV12-3 or TRBV12-4 and TRBJ2-6; 9 bases line up with TRBD2. V trimming: 5 bases; J trimming: 4 bases; junction bases outside the gene matches: 9. CDR3 length equals 17 residues.